This T cell receptor beta chain is drawn from a study of T cells after yellow fever vaccination (dated by TCRdb to between 2017 and 2020). Broadly, across the study: The SMART-Seq v4 Ultra Low Input RNA kit was used to prepare libraries from fractions with low cell numbers. Two healthy male donors, one aged 18 to 30 and one aged 30 to 40 years, made up the cohort. To follow T-cell clones before and after both primary and booster YFV17D yellow fever vaccination, bulk TCR alpha and beta repertoires underwent longitudinal sequencing. Blood was collected at multiple timepoints before and after primary and secondary immunization, and bulk PBMC replicates and cell subsets were isolated.

The investigation overall reported the following: A small share of clonotypes was detected in both CD4 and CD8 compartments, with the overlap likely arising from convergent recombination. Compared with the primary T-cell response, the secondary T-cell response was weaker but faster, peaking on day 5 rather than day 15. Computational filtering was required because FACS-sorted repertoires could contain abundant contaminating clonotypes from the bulk population. Most clones expanded after primary vaccination were re-detected after the booster (96% of CD4 and around 86% of CD8), suggesting broad memory maintenance. Because the study included only a couple of donors, the extent to which the findings can be generalized is limited.

From the cysteine through the phenylalanine, the CDR3 covers 17 amino acids. The read is trimmed to its CDR3 DNA, 51 bases read in frame from base 1. Reading the germline V gene gives CDR1 MGHRA and CDR2 YSYEKL. From V the trimming removes 0 bases and from J it removes 6 bases, while the gene matches leave 7 bases of the junction unaccounted for. Details on this clonotype: Its antigen is currently not known. The sample holds no much larger clone one base away, and base qualities are not on file.

TCR cDNA was synthesized by 5'RACE template switching, through which a universal primer site and unique molecular identifiers were introduced. cDNA synthesis was primed from both the TCR alpha and TCR beta constant segments. Two PCR steps were used to amplify libraries, with sample barcodes and sequencing adapters being added in the second step. Libraries were sequenced on Illumina HiSeq 2500 (2x100 bp) or NovaSeq (2x150 bp). Under the source paper's analysis protocol: Demultiplexing of reads and collapsing into UMI consensus sequences were performed with MIGEC, and V(D)J alignment was carried out with MiXCR. Using edgeR on replicate PBMC samples, clonotypes were called vaccine-responding if FDR was below 0.01 and the log2 fold change was above 5 up to day 15. CD4 or CD8 identity was assigned to each bulk clonotype according to whether the clonotype was present at higher abundance in the sequenced CD4 repertoire or the sequenced CD8 repertoire. TCRdb ran its own pipeline on the public reads, namely fastp trimming at Q25 and MiXCR clone calling, and kept in-frame beta chains. Entries that share a CDR3 protein sequence are merged under the most common genes and DNA. What appears here as the V and J calls and clone size reflects TCRdb's work, not the paper's. Here the sample has 500,000 to 650,000 distinct CDR3 sequences; 17% occur a single time. The ten largest make up approximately 15% of the sample.

The treatment or condition label of this sample denotes: live attenuated yellow fever vaccine strain. At each blood-draw timepoint, two biological replicates of bulk PBMCs were obtained. PBMCs were isolated from peripheral blood using a standard Ficoll-Paque protocol. TriZol was used to extract RNA from bulk PBMCs, from CD4 and CD8 fractions, and from dextramer-positive and dextramer-negative fractions. This TCR derives from a man between 18 and 35 years old who received the YFV17D yellow fever vaccine. Sequenced here: PBMCs, sampled around 5 days after the first yellow fever vaccination. The chain is made from TRBV4-1 and TRBJ1-6; 8 middle bases align to TRBD1. The nucleotide sequence is TGCGCCAGCAGCCAAGAAATCTGGACAGGGACTAATTCACCCCTCCACTTT. Its protein is CASSQEIWTGTNSPLHF.